These T cell receptor beta chains were read from a single sample in a study of CD8 T cells in Susac syndrome. TCRdb reprocessed the immunoSEQ multiplex PCR reads with MiXCR, giving one entry per CDR3 protein. This sample carries 65,000 to 100,000 distinct CDR3 sequences, 95% to 96% of them seen once, and the ten largest clones take roughly 0.4%. Material: CD8+ T cells from PBMCs. The receptors were sampled from a human donor with Susac syndrome. Both conserved end residues are trimmed from each CDR3.

TRBV28	TRBJ2-5	ASSLEGRKTQY
TRBV18	TRBJ2-1	ASSPRTSGYNEQF
TRBV27	TRBJ2-7	ASSPLAGDEQY
TRBV24-1	TRBJ2-7	ATSSQGAIYEQY
TRBV13	TRBJ1-2	ASSLGTGGSYT
TRBV20-1	TRBJ2-3	SGPVGTGPSTDTQY
TRBV12-3/TRBV12-4	TRBJ2-7	ASSLALGGVDEQY
TRBV15	TRBJ2-7	ATSPRVAGGREQY
TRBV6-1	TRBJ2-1	ASRGADRRGYNEQF
TRBV20-1	TRBJ2-7	SARDLVGDLLSYEQY
TRBV9	TRBJ2-3	ASSVEVMGRTDTQY
TRBV6-2/TRBV6-3	TRBJ2-7	ASSTPEAPTYEQY
TRBV20-1	TRBJ2-5	SASMGGPAGEWTQY
TRBV28	TRBJ2-7	ASQAPSGYEQY
TRBV4-2	TRBJ2-3	ASSQVAGGGFDTQY
TRBV9	TRBJ2-1	ASSVGTSGYNEQF
TRBV5-1	TRBJ1-1	ASSWGQEAF
TRBV20-1	TRBJ2-4	SATPSQGEWDLAKNIQY
TRBV7-8	TRBJ2-1	ASSQGLAAREQF
TRBV7-9	TRBJ2-7	ASSFYERESREQY
TRBV20-1	TRBJ1-2	SARDSQNYGYT
TRBV28	TRBJ1-5	ASSPTIGHSQPQH
TRBV29-1	TRBJ2-1	SGTGPRINEQF
TRBV5-4	TRBJ2-2	ASSERGGNTGELF
TRBV7-9	TRBJ2-7	ASSLGTGPLEQY
TRBV20-1	TRBJ2-7	SARDLAGAIYEQY
TRBV14	TRBJ2-7	ASSQAGGKISYEQY
TRBV12-5	TRBJ1-1	ASGRANTEAF
TRBV7-9	TRBJ2-5	ASAVPWETQY